This paragraph covers one TCR beta chain sequence. The sample comes from a study of blood T cell repertoires in COVID-19. On the study more broadly: Some COVID-19 samples were acute and others convalescent; all came from the United States, Italy and Spain. From T cells, B-cell-depleted T cells, or PBMCs came the material, which was cDNA or gDNA.

Original data processing: The assay estimated nucleated cells by amplifying reference gene primers. Only in-frame clones appear in the TCRdb table, and some are missing; sequencing was by immunoSEQ multiplex PCR. V and J calls and clone size are given by that table; D and trimming were obtained from the DNA. Of about 210,000 clones in the sample, around 85% were seen once. The V gene end was trimmed by 3 bases and the J gene end by 1 base; junction bases not matched to a gene: 3. The CDR3 contains 14 residues. Germline CDR1 reads SGHDT; CDR2 reads YYEEEE. The chain recombines TRBV5-6 with TRBJ2-7; TRBD2 agrees at 8 bases. The clonotype comes from a man aged 35 to 55 with acute or convalescent COVID-19. Specimen: peripheral blood. The CDR3 coding sequence is TGTGCCAGCAGCTCGGGACTAGATTCCTACGAGCAGTACTTC. Its protein is CASSSGLDSYEQYF.